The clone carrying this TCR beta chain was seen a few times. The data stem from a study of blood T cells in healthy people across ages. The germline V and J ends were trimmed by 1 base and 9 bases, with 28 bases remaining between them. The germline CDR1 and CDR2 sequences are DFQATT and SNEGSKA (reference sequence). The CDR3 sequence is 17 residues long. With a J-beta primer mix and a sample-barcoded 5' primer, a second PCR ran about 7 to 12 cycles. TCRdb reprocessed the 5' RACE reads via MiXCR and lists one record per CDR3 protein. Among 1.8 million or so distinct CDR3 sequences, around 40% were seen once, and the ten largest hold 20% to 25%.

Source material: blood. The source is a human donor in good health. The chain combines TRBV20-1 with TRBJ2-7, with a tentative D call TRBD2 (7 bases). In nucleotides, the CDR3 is TGCAGTGCTAGAGGCGACGCGGGCGGGGGCAGCCCCGTTTGGCAGTACTTC. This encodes CSARGDAGGGSPVWQYF.